Listed below are T cell receptor beta chains from one sample, sequenced in a study of blood T cell repertoires in COVID-19. Using immunoSEQ multiplex PCR, the repertoire was profiled, and TCRdb retains in-frame clones only, with some absent. The sample holds tens of thousands of clones, around 83% seen once. The specimen sequenced was peripheral blood. The source is a man of 80 years or more with acute or convalescent COVID-19. Both conserved end residues are part of each CDR3. The order of the fields is CDR3 protein, CDR3 DNA, D gene, V gene, J gene, clone size. D genes are given only for firm matches. Clone size, where shown, is once, few, many, or a class for clones that have expanded.

CASSSGFTEAFF	TGTGCCAGCAGTTCAGGGTTCACTGAAGCTTTCTTT	NA	TRBV6-2/TRBV6-3	TRBJ1-1	NA
CATRTGTQSYQPQHF	TGTGCCACCCGCACCGGGACACAATCTTATCAGCCCCAGCATTTT	NA	TRBV9	TRBJ1-5	once
CASSHRTGNYGYTF	TGTGCCAGCAGCCATCGGACAGGTAACTATGGCTACACCTTC	TRBD1	TRBV3-1/TRBV3-2	TRBJ1-2	NA
CASSLGGGRPDTQYF	TGTGCCAGCAGCCTCGGGGGGGGCCGCCCAGATACGCAGTATTTT	TRBD2	TRBV28	TRBJ2-3	NA
CAWNRQGNSPLHF	TGTGCCTGGAATAGACAGGGAAATTCACCCCTCCACTTT	TRBD1	TRBV30	TRBJ1-6	NA
CASSLVGGGRGETQYF	TGCGCCAGCAGCTTGGTTGGTGGGGGCAGGGGAGAGACCCAGTACTTC	NA	TRBV5-1	TRBJ2-5	NA
CASSPTGTEAFF	TGTGCCAGCAGTCCGACAGGTACTGAAGCTTTCTTT	NA	TRBV6-2/TRBV6-3	TRBJ1-1	NA
CASTFDSSANYGYTF	TGTGCCAGTACCTTTGACAGTTCGGCTAACTATGGCTACACCTTC	NA	TRBV19	TRBJ1-2	NA
CASSFTGQGDETQYF	TGTGCCAGCAGCTTCACAGGTCAGGGGGATGAGACCCAGTACTTC	TRBD1	TRBV7-2	TRBJ2-5	few
CASSNTPTQGRYTF	TGTGCCAGCAGTAACACCCCGACACAGGGTCGCTACACCTTC	NA	TRBV6-2/TRBV6-3	TRBJ1-2	NA
CASSPPGGGGTYNEQFF	TGTGCCAGCAGCCCCCCGGGGGGCGGGGGGACCTACAATGAGCAGTTCTTC	TRBD2	TRBV7-3	TRBJ2-1	NA
CASSYEGLSPQAFF	TGTGCCAGCAGTTACGAGGGCCTCTCCCCCCAAGCTTTCTTT	NA	TRBV6-6	TRBJ1-1	NA
CASSPRRETDTF	TGTGCCAGCAGCCCAAGGCGGGAGACGGACACCTTC	NA	TRBV11-2	TRBJ1-2	NA
CAAQTGLSTDTQYF	TGTGCCGCCCAGACAGGGCTAAGCACAGATACGCAGTATTTT	TRBD1	TRBV30	TRBJ2-3	NA
CASSRGGGLDEQFF	TGCGCCAGCAGCCGCGGCGGGGGGTTAGATGAGCAGTTCTTC	TRBD2	TRBV4-3	TRBJ2-1	NA
CASSQDLVRDSPNSPLHF	TGCGCCAGCAGCCAAGATCTTGTGCGAGACAGCCCCAATTCACCCCTCCACTTT	NA	TRBV4-3	TRBJ1-6	NA
CASSPLLGAGNSPLHF	TGTGCCAGCTCACCACTTCTGGGGGCAGGTAATTCACCCCTCCACTTT	NA	TRBV18	TRBJ1-6	NA
CASGLVHGRFYNEQFF	TGTGCTAGTGGTTTGGTACATGGGAGATTTTACAATGAGCAGTTCTTC	NA	TRBV12-5	TRBJ2-1	NA
CASSEGTGRSGYGYTF	TGTGCCAGCAGCGAGGGGACAGGGCGGTCGGGCTATGGCTACACCTTC	TRBD1	TRBV9	TRBJ1-2	NA
CASSLQGVEKKLFF	TGTGCCAGCAGTTTACAGGGTGTAGAAAAAAAACTGTTTTTT	NA	TRBV28	TRBJ1-4	NA
CASTSTGGEETQYF	TGTGCCAGCACATCGACAGGGGGGGAAGAGACCCAGTACTTC	TRBD1	TRBV2	TRBJ2-5	NA
CASSPTGTGPYEQYF	TGTGCCAGCTCACCAACCGGGACAGGGCCCTACGAGCAGTACTTC	TRBD1	TRBV18	TRBJ2-7	NA
CASSESDRVNQPQHF	TGCGCCAGCAGTGAGTCGGACAGGGTCAATCAGCCCCAGCATTTT	TRBD1	TRBV10-2	TRBJ1-5	NA
CASSLSQGADTQYF	TGCGCCAGCAGCTTGAGCCAGGGGGCAGATACGCAGTATTTT	TRBD1	TRBV5-1	TRBJ2-3	NA
CASSLVSGGGNEQFF	TGTGCCAGCAGCTTAGTTAGCGGGGGGGGTAATGAGCAGTTCTTC	TRBD2	TRBV7-2	TRBJ2-1	NA
CASSLLREGEQFF	TGTGCCAGCAGCTTACTCAGGGAGGGTGAGCAGTTCTTC	TRBD2	TRBV7-3	TRBJ2-1	NA
CSVDPNHNGYTF	TGCAGCGTTGATCCCAACCACAATGGCTACACCTTC	NA	TRBV29-1	TRBJ1-2	NA
CASSSQGVGTEAFF	TGTGCCAGCAGCTCACAGGGGGTCGGCACTGAAGCTTTCTTT	TRBD1	TRBV7-3	TRBJ1-1	NA
CASSSQTWVGEKLFF	TGTGCCAGCAGTTCCCAGACTTGGGTGGGTGAAAAACTGTTTTTT	NA	TRBV28	TRBJ1-4	NA
CASSWGTGNSPLHF	TGTGCCAGCAGTTGGGGGACAGGGAATTCACCCCTCCACTTT	TRBD1	TRBV27	TRBJ1-6	NA
CASSQDLAGGREQYF	TGTGCCAGCAGCCAAGACCTAGCGGGGGGGCGAGAGCAGTACTTC	TRBD2	TRBV3-1/TRBV3-2	TRBJ2-7	NA
CASSPYINTEAFF	TGTGCCAGCAGTCCTTACATAAACACTGAAGCTTTCTTT	NA	TRBV12-3/TRBV12-4	TRBJ1-1	NA
CASSPPRAGAYEQYF	TGTGCCAGCTCACCACCGCGCGCAGGGGCCTACGAGCAGTACTTC	NA	TRBV18	TRBJ2-7	NA
CSVAGGNYGYTF	TGCAGCGTTGCGGGGGGGAACTATGGCTACACCTTC	NA	TRBV29-1	TRBJ1-2	NA
CASSRDRDRDRNIQYF	TGTGCCAGCAGTCGGGACCGGGACAGGGACAGAAACATTCAGTACTTC	TRBD1	TRBV13	TRBJ2-4	NA
CASSPHRTVGTEAFF	TGTGCCAGCAGTCCCCATCGGACAGTCGGAACTGAAGCTTTCTTT	NA	TRBV6-5	TRBJ1-1	NA
CASSYMGGGSYNEQFF	TGTGCCAGCAGTTACATGGGTGGAGGTTCCTACAATGAGCAGTTCTTC	NA	TRBV6-6	TRBJ2-1	NA
CASYPGLAGVMETQYF	TGCGCCAGTTACCCGGGACTAGCGGGAGTGATGGAGACCCAGTACTTC	TRBD2	TRBV5-1	TRBJ2-5	NA
CASSQQGASDTQYF	TGCGCCAGCAGCCAACAGGGGGCGTCAGATACGCAGTATTTT	TRBD1	TRBV4-3	TRBJ2-3	NA
CASSPRDMSRTDTQYF	TGCGCCAGCAGCCCCAGGGACATGTCTAGGACAGATACGCAGTATTTT	NA	TRBV5-1	TRBJ2-3	NA
CASSGQEGTQYF	TGTGCCAGCAGCGGGCAAGAGGGGACCCAGTACTTC	NA	TRBV9	TRBJ2-5	NA
CASSQLGGTESTDTQYF	TGTGCCAGCAGCCAACTTGGAGGGACCGAGAGCACAGATACGCAGTATTTT	NA	TRBV3-1/TRBV3-2	TRBJ2-3	once
CASGPGQGEEGYTF	TGTGCCAGCGGCCCCGGACAGGGGGAAGAAGGCTACACCTTC	TRBD1	TRBV7-9	TRBJ1-2	NA
CASSKGVRGYTDTQYF	TGTGCCAGCAGCAAAGGGGTCAGGGGGTACACAGATACGCAGTATTTT	NA	TRBV21-1	TRBJ2-3	NA
CASSQEGLAGVFF	TGTGCCAGCAGCCAAGAGGGCCTAGCGGGAGTTTTCTTC	TRBD2	TRBV3-1/TRBV3-2	TRBJ2-1	NA
CARNRTGTGGPSDTF	TGCGCCAGGAATCGCACCGGGACAGGGGGACCTTCGGACACCTTC	TRBD1	TRBV10-1	TRBJ1-2	NA
CASSQQGAYWEQFF	TGTGCCAGTAGTCAGCAGGGGGCGTATTGGGAGCAGTTCTTC	TRBD1	TRBV19	TRBJ2-1	few
CAWSGTGTKTEAFF	TGTGCCTGGAGTGGGACAGGGACGAAGACTGAAGCTTTCTTT	TRBD1	TRBV30	TRBJ1-1	NA
CASSLAPGQGQYF	TGTGCCAGCAGTTTAGCCCCCGGACAGGGTCAGTACTTC	TRBD1	TRBV28	TRBJ2-7	once
CASSSSAGTLKNIQYF	TGCGCCAGCAGCTCAAGTGCCGGGACACTCAAAAACATTCAGTACTTC	NA	TRBV5-1	TRBJ2-4	NA
CASSQDTTGTGSVYGYTF	TGCGCCAGCAGCCAAGACACCACCGGGACAGGGTCGGTCTATGGCTACACCTTC	TRBD1	TRBV4-1	TRBJ1-2	few
CASTGGTAYEQYF	TGTGCCAGCACGGGGGGCACAGCCTACGAGCAGTACTTC	NA	TRBV7-2	TRBJ2-7	NA
CASSPGVNTGELFF	TGTGCCAGCAGCCCAGGGGTGAACACCGGGGAGCTGTTTTTT	NA	TRBV7-3	TRBJ2-2	NA
CAWDDSGGKSYYTF	TGTGCCTGGGACGATTCAGGGGGAAAGTCGTACTACACCTTC	TRBD1	TRBV30	TRBJ1-2	few
CASSPNRETEAFF	TGTGCCAGCAGCCCGAACAGGGAGACTGAAGCTTTCTTT	NA	TRBV6-5	TRBJ1-1	few